This record covers a single T cell receptor (beta chain). Its antigen is currently not known. No base qualities exist here, and no much larger clone lies one base off it. The data were taken from a study of blood T cell repertoires in COVID-19 (dated by TCRdb to about 2020). As for the study more broadly: The collaborator samples originated in the United States, Italy and Spain and spanned the acute and convalescent phases of COVID-19. Samples came from the ongoing ImmuneRACE study (first 160 participants) plus 1,254 subjects from 6 global collaborators. Where HLA class I and class II types were available, the types were taken from metadata supplied by the sample provider, not from assay-based typing. The prospective study material was composed of cDNA or gDNA derived from T cells, B-cell-depleted T cells, or PBMCs. The dataset comprised deeply sampled blood TCRbeta repertoires from subjects exposed to, actively infected with, or recovered from COVID-19. The repertoires were released in a freely available public database intended as a resource for research on the immune response to SARS-CoV-2. The sample metadata nearly always contained a de-identified subject ID, COVID-19 status, age in years and sex. Summary of the overall study and its limitations: The quantity of clinical and demographic metadata differed by source and by participant and was supplied without curation.

V was cut back by 1 base and J by 1 base, leaving a gap of 18 bases between them. From its cysteine to its phenylalanine, the CDR3 spans 19 amino acids. Here the CDR3 DNA is all that survives: 57 bases in frame from base 1. The germline V gene supplies CDR1 SGHRS and CDR2 YFSETQ. One collaborating source in Seattle enrolled patients during active infection and followed them longitudinally through the course of disease. Whole blood was collected in K2EDTA tubes by collaborating institutions according to the institutions' own protocols. For TCRbeta analysis, collaborator samples were shipped as frozen whole blood, as isolated PBMCs, or as DNA extracted from either sample type. The immunoSEQ Assay, a bias-controlled multiplex PCR, was used to amplify TCRbeta CDR3 regions from genomic DNA. The paper's processing steps were these. Nucleated cell counts per sample were estimated from amplification of reference gene primers within the assay. Sequence reads were collapsed and filtered to measure the absolute abundance of every unique TCRbeta CDR3 rearrangement. Productive Simpson clonality was computed per sample as the square root of Simpson's diversity index over productive rearrangements. TCRdb retrieved this table from immuneACCESS and kept in-frame rearrangements only. Not all clones are present; in checked studies, unresolved V genes account for under half, and no reason is known for the remainder. The V and J calls and clone size come from that table; D and trimming were worked out from the DNA. The sample data list hundreds of thousands of clones, and less than 90% of these were observed just once. Less than 9% of the sample is taken by the ten largest.

The sequenced sample was peripheral blood. The chain was built from TRBV5-1 and TRBJ2-6; the D region possibly corresponds to TRBD1 (6 bases align). This TCR came from a woman aged 45 to 65 with COVID-19, enrolled during active disease. The CDR3 protein: CASSLSLTGLSSGANVLTF. Here is the DNA: TGCGCCAGCAGCTTGAGTCTCACAGGGTTGTCGTCTGGGGCCAACGTCCTGACTTTC. When the CDR3 is completed using the reference TRBV5-1 and TRBJ2-6 genes on either side, the full variable domain is KAGVTQTPRYLIKTRGQQVTLSCSPISGHRSVSWYQQTPGQGLQFLFEYFSETQRNKGNFPGRFSGRQFSNSRSEMNVSTLELGDSALYLCASSLSLTGLSSGANVLTFGAGSRLTVL.